Below are 21 T cell receptor beta chains sequenced from a single sample in a study of cytomegalovirus exposure and HLA in healthy donors. The study ran its PCR with 60 Vbeta and 13 Jbeta primers. TCRdb keeps only in-frame clones here, not all; method: immunoSEQ multiplex PCR. The data show 100,000 to 150,000 clones, around 80% seen once. Sequencing was carried out using PBMCs. The receptors originated from a woman younger than 45 in good health and CMV-seronegative.

V is TRBV7-2 and J is TRBJ2-7; D may be TRBD1 (6 bases). The ends were cut back, 1 base at V and 5 bases at J, with 9 bases in the middle. Germline V gene sequence: CDR1 SGHTA, CDR2 FQGNSA. The CDR3 is made up of 13 amino acids. The CDR3 region is CASSLVYRDEQYF. The CDR3 DNA follows: TGTGCCAGCAGCTTAGTGTACAGGGACGAGCAGTACTTC.

The rearrangement uses TRBV6-6 and TRBJ1-4, with D perhaps matching TRBD1 (5 bases). Germline V gene lookup returns CDR1 MNHNY and CDR2 SVGAGI (reference sequence). Trimming took off 8 bases at V and 3 bases at J, with 16 bases between the two ends. The CDR3 has 15 residues. The CDR3 coding sequence is TGTGCCAGCGCTCCACAGGAGTCCGCTAATGAAAAACTGTTTTTT. Translation gives CASAPQESANEKLFF.

V is TRBV5-1 and J is TRBJ1-2; 7 bases fit TRBD1. The germline V gene has CDR1 SGHRS and CDR2 YFSETQ. This CDR3 has 14 residues. V trimming: 4 bases; J trimming: 3 bases; junction bases outside the gene matches: 6. Written as DNA, the CDR3 is TGCGCCAGCAGCGGCGGACAGGACTACTATGGCTACACCTTC. It codes for CASSGGQDYYGYTF.

The V gene is TRBV2, the J gene TRBJ1-5, with a tentative D call TRBD1 (6 bases). The CDR3 has 14 residues. Between the trimmed V and J ends, which lost 6 bases and 7 bases, there was a span of 16 bases. CDR1 and CDR2 (germline): SNHLY, FYNNEI. This CDR3 is CASSKQGKYQPQHF. The CDR3 DNA follows: TGTGCCAGCAGCAAACAGGGAAAGTACCAGCCCCAGCATTTT.

This clone was recorded once. The chain recombines TRBV5-1 with TRBJ1-4, with D possibly being TRBD1 (5 bases). Trimming left V 7 bases short and J 5 bases short, with 18 bases between. CDR1 and CDR2 from the germline V gene are SGHRS and YFSETQ. This CDR3 has 15 residues. CDR3 in amino acids: CASSTGRGINEKLFF. The CDR3 bases are TGCGCCAGCTCAACCGGGAGGGGAATAAATGAAAAACTGTTTTTT.

V usage is TRBV25-1 and J usage is TRBJ1-1; D uncertain. Germline-derived CDR1 and CDR2 are MGHDK and SYGVNS. Trimming shortened V by 5 bases and J by 5 bases, and 15 bases separated the two germline ends. CDR3 length equals 14 residues. DNA for the CDR3: TGTGCCAGCAGTATCCTCGGTGGTCCAACTGAAGCTTTCTTT. Translating gives CASSILGGPTEAFF.

The V call is TRBV5-1, the J call TRBJ2-2; TRBD2 matches 10 bases. Germline CDR1 SGHRS, CDR2 YFSETQ. V gave up 3 bases and J gave up 1 base; unmatched junction bases: 3. This CDR3 spans 16 amino acids. The CDR3 loop is CASSYLAGGNTGELFF. The CDR3 DNA sequence: TGCGCCAGCAGCTATTTAGCGGGGGGGAACACCGGGGAGCTGTTTTTT.

The V and J genes are TRBV19 and TRBJ1-5, with D possibly matching TRBD1 (6 bases). Trimming cost V 7 bases and J 4 bases, with 23 bases left between them. CDR3 length equals 17 residues. Germline V CDR1 and CDR2: LNHDA, SQIVND (reference sequence). The CDR3 loop reads CASTDIARGIRNQPQHF. CDR3 DNA sequence: TGTGCCAGTACCGACATCGCGAGGGGGATCAGGAATCAGCCCCAGCATTTT.

V is TRBV6-5 and J is TRBJ1-5; D is unclear. V gave up 8 bases and J gave up 0 bases, with 5 bases separating them. CDR1 is MNHEY and CDR2 is SVGAGI in the germline V gene. The CDR3 sequence is 12 residues long. This CDR3 is CASSNSNQPQHF. Here the CDR3 DNA reads TGTGCCAGCTCAAATAGCAATCAGCCCCAGCATTTT.

The chain carries TRBV6-1 and TRBJ1-5; 12 nucleotides align to TRBD1. Germline CDR1 MNHNS, CDR2 SASEGT. Trimming removed 5 bases from V and 10 bases from J; junction bases left unmatched: 3. This CDR3 region has 13 residues. CDR3 protein: CASSWDRGQPQHF. The DNA of the CDR3 is TGTGCCAGCAGTTGGGACAGGGGGCAACCCCAGCATTTT.

V gene TRBV25-1 combines with J gene TRBJ1-2, with unresolved D. The CDR3 has 15 residues. CDR1 is MGHDK, CDR2 SYGVNS, per germline. V lost 2 bases, J lost 0 bases, and 10 bases lay in between. The DNA of the CDR3 is TGTGCCAGCAGTGAAGGCAGATTTTCTAACTATGGCTACACCTTC. This encodes CASSEGRFSNYGYTF.

The chain links TRBV5-6 to TRBJ2-3, with D possibly TRBD1 on 8 matching bases. CDR3 length: 15 residues. V was pared by 4 bases and J by 5 bases, with 17 bases between. Germline values: CDR1 SGHDT, CDR2 YYEEEE. This chain's CDR3 is CASSGRTGRGDTQYF. The CDR3 nucleotides read TGTGCCAGCAGCGGGAGGACAGGGAGGGGAGATACGCAGTATTTT.

The chain has TRBV7-9 and TRBJ1-6; 7 bases align to TRBD1. Trimming took 5 bases from V and 8 from J; bases not matched to a gene: 3. CDR3 length: 13 amino acids. CDR1 and CDR2 from the germline V gene are SEHNR and FQNEAQ (reference sequence). The CDR3 DNA sequence: TGTGCCAGCAGCCGAACAGGGGATTCACCCCTCCACTTT. As protein: CASSRTGDSPLHF.

CDR3 sequence (DNA): TGCGCCAGCACCCGACGGGGGGAGGGCACTGAAGCTTTCTTT. Its protein is CASTRRGEGTEAFF. The V and J genes are TRBV5-1 and TRBJ1-1; possibly TRBD1 for D (5 bases). In germline, CDR1 is SGHRS, CDR2 YFSETQ. Between the trimmed V and J ends, which lost 6 bases and 4 bases, there was a span of 16 bases. CDR3 length equals 14 residues.

The CDR3 loop is CASGIAGTATDTQYF. The CDR3 DNA is TGTGCCAGCGGGATAGCGGGGACCGCCACAGATACGCAGTATTTT. The gene calls are TRBV6-5 and TRBJ2-3, with 8 bases fitting TRBD2. Germline V lookup: CDR1 MNHEY, CDR2 SVGAGI. There are 15 residues in the CDR3. The junction had 9 bases not matched to a gene; V was cut back by 8 bases and J by 2 bases.

CDR3 residues: CAISAKGTAGLGSGYTF. CDR3 bases: TGTGCCATCAGCGCTAAAGGGACAGCGGGTTTAGGGAGTGGCTACACCTTC. The V call is TRBV10-3, the J call TRBJ1-2; 7 bases are a match to TRBD1. The CDR3 consists of 17 residues. Germline V gene sequence: CDR1 ENHRY, CDR2 SYGVKD. The V segment lost 6 bases and the J segment 7 bases; nucleotides outside the gene matches: 20.

The chain uses TRBV10-3 and TRBJ1-5; a weak D match, TRBD1 (6 bases). Germline CDR1 and CDR2: ENHRY and SYGVKD. The CDR3 consists of 14 residues. V was shortened by 2 bases and J by 4 bases, with 9 bases between the two germline ends. For the CDR3, the DNA is TGTGCCATCAGTGAGGTGGACAGAAATCAGCCCCAGCATTTT. Its translation is CAISEVDRNQPQHF.

The genes are TRBV19 and TRBJ2-1; no reliable D call. The V end lost 3 bases, the J end lost 2 bases, and 5 bases lay between the germline ends. From germline, CDR1 is LNHDA and CDR2 SQIVND (reference sequence). This CDR3 comprises 13 residues. The CDR3 DNA follows: TGTGCCAGTAGTATGAACACCTACAATGAGCAGTTCTTC. Amino acid sequence: CASSMNTYNEQFF.

This chain links TRBV5-1 with TRBJ2-1; TRBD2 matches 11 bases. The CDR3 sequence is 15 residues long. J gave up 2 bases and V 2 bases, and 0 bases lay outside the gene matches. Germline V lookup: CDR1 SGHRS, CDR2 YFSETQ. The CDR3 spells CASSFSGGAYNEQFF. The CDR3 DNA reads as TGCGCCAGCAGCTTTAGCGGGGGGGCCTACAATGAGCAGTTCTTC.

The chain joins TRBV11-2 to TRBJ1-3; D is possibly TRBD1 (6 bases). V was trimmed by 5 bases and J by 0 bases, leaving 11 bases between them. CDR1 and CDR2 from the germline V gene are SGHAT and FQNNGV. The CDR3 loop spans 15 amino acids. The CDR3 DNA sequence: TGTGCCAGCAGCGCCCGACAGGCCTCTGGAAACACCATATATTTT. Amino acids: CASSARQASGNTIYF.

This chain links TRBV30 with TRBJ2-5, with 7 bases aligning to TRBD1. Germline CDR1 is GTSNPN and CDR2 is SVGIG (reference sequence). With 4 bases clipped from V and 5 bases from J, the junction kept 4 bases outside the gene matches. The CDR3 length is 12 residues. This chain's CDR3 is CAWTPGGETQYF. The CDR3, as DNA: TGTGCCTGGACCCCAGGGGGTGAGACCCAGTACTTC.